The clone carrying this T cell receptor (beta chain) was detected many times. TCRdb re-called the RT-PCR reads through MiXCR, storing one row per CDR3 protein. This table has hundreds of thousands of distinct CDR3 sequences, 11% to 15% appearing once. Germline values: CDR1 DFQATT, CDR2 SNEGSKA (reference sequence). The ends were cut back, 3 bases at V and 6 bases at J, with 15 bases in the middle. There are 14 residues in the CDR3. The TCR was taken from a female donor in good health, serving as a healthy control. Input material: memory CD4+ T cells from blood. The chain combines TRBV20-1 with TRBJ2-1; D may be TRBD1 or TRBD2 (5 bases each). CDR3 coding DNA: TGCAGTGCTAGGGTGGGGGTCACTACCAATGAGCAGTTCTTC. As protein: CSARVGVTTNEQFF.